A selection of T cell receptor beta chains follows, all from one sample in a study of CD8 T cells in ankylosing spondylitis. TCRdb re-called the 5' RACE reads with MiXCR, one entry per CDR3 protein. This table holds about 250,000 distinct CDR3 sequences, under 8.5% found once. Sequenced material: blood, either unsorted or a sorted T cell fraction (not recorded which). All receptors come from a female donor with ankylosing spondylitis or in good health (not recorded which). CDR3s include the opening cysteine and the closing phenylalanine or tryptophan. D genes are given only for firm matches. Clone size, where shown, is once, few, many, or a class for clones that have expanded.

v_gene,j_gene,d_gene,abundance,CDR3nt,CDR3aa
TRBV5-4,TRBJ2-7,-,few,TGTGCCAGCAGCTTTGGCTCGTTCTCCTACGAGCAGTACTTC,CASSFGSFSYEQYF
TRBV25-1,TRBJ2-2,TRBD1,many,TGTGCCAGCAGTGGCCTGGCAGGGGGCACCGGGGAGCTGTTTTTT,CASSGLAGGTGELFF
TRBV18,TRBJ2-2,-,many,TGTGCCAGCTCGCTCTGGGAAGGAGGACGGACCGGGGAGCTGTTTTTT,CASSLWEGGRTGELFF
TRBV28,TRBJ2-5,TRBD1,few,TGTGCCAGCAGCCTGGTCCCGGGACAGCCGACCCAGTACTTC,CASSLVPGQPTQYF
TRBV12-3/TRBV12-4,TRBJ2-1,-,many,TGTGCCAGCAGTTTAGGGACTAGAAGGGGGCTTGGAGAGCAGTTCTTC,CASSLGTRRGLGEQFF
TRBV7-9,TRBJ2-5,-,many,TGTGCCAGCAGGCAAACCGGGACGACAAAAGAGACCCAGTACTTC,CASRQTGTTKETQYF
TRBV7-9,TRBJ1-2,-,many,TGTGCCAGCAGCTTTCAGGCAGGGTATTACTATGGCTACACCTTC,CASSFQAGYYYGYTF
TRBV5-1,TRBJ2-3,-,many,TGCGCCAGCAGCTTGGATTTCGGGGGCACAGATACGCAGTATTTT,CASSLDFGGTDTQYF
TRBV20-1,TRBJ2-7,TRBD2,many,TGCAGTGCTATGGCTCCGGCTAGCGGTAACTACGAGCAGTACTTC,CSAMAPASGNYEQYF
TRBV4-3,TRBJ2-1,TRBD2,many,TGCGCCAGCAGCCATAGCCCCGGGGGGAATGAGCAGTTCTTC,CASSHSPGGNEQFF
TRBV29-1,TRBJ2-3,-,many,TGCAGCGTTGTACTGCGGACCCGCACAGATACGCAGTATTTT,CSVVLRTRTDTQYF
TRBV12-3/TRBV12-4,TRBJ2-2,TRBD2,-,TGTGCCAGCAGTTTAGGAGCGGGAGGGCCCGCCGGGGAGCTGTTTTTT,CASSLGAGGPAGELFF
TRBV5-1,TRBJ2-7,TRBD2,many,TGCGCCAGCAGCTTCGGGACTAGCGGGACCCTCTCCTACGAGCAGTACTTC,CASSFGTSGTLSYEQYF
TRBV23-1,TRBJ1-5,TRBD1,many,TGCGCCTCCAGAGGGGGCAGCAATCAGCCCCAGCATTTT,CASRGGSNQPQHF
TRBV21-1,TRBJ2-7,-,-,TGTGCCAGCAGCAAGGACAGCGGGAGGCCACCCTCCTACGAGCAGTACTTC,CASSKDSGRPPSYEQYF
TRBV7-8,TRBJ2-7,-,-,TGTGCCAGCAGCGGCCACAGGGCGTACTACGAGCAGTACTTC,CASSGHRAYYEQYF
TRBV5-1,TRBJ2-1,TRBD2,many,TGCGCCAGCAGCTTCGGGGGGATATACAATGAGCAGTTCTTC,CASSFGGIYNEQFF
TRBV20-1,TRBJ2-7,TRBD2,many,TGCAGTGCTTTCCGAGCGGGGCCTACCGAACCTTACGAGCAGTACTTC,CSAFRAGPTEPYEQYF
TRBV19,TRBJ2-5,-,many,TGTGCCAGTAGTATACAGGGAGGACCGGGTGTGGCGACCCAGTACTTC,CASSIQGGPGVATQYF
TRBV4-3,TRBJ1-6,-,many,TGCGCCAGCAGCCAAGAGACAGCAAATTCACCCCTCCACTTT,CASSQETANSPLHF
TRBV3-1,TRBJ1-1,-,few,TGTGCCAGCAGCCATGGGGGCGCAAGGTATGGGACGAACACTGAAGCTTTCTTT,CASSHGGARYGTNTEAFF
TRBV29-1,TRBJ1-2,-,many,TGCAGCGTTGGTCAAGGGGTGAATGGCTACACCTTC,CSVGQGVNGYTF
TRBV12-3/TRBV12-4,TRBJ2-3,-,-,TGTGCCAGCAGTTCCCGGGACAGCACAGATACGCAGTATTTT,CASSSRDSTDTQYF
TRBV4-3,TRBJ2-1,-,many,TGCGCCAGCAGCCAAGGGATCGGTGGGGCCTACAATGAGCAGTTCTTC,CASSQGIGGAYNEQFF
TRBV12-3/TRBV12-4,TRBJ2-7,TRBD2,many,TGTGCCAGCAGGCCAACTAGCGGGAGCCAGTACGAGCAGTACTTC,CASRPTSGSQYEQYF
TRBV20-1,TRBJ1-5,-,many,TGCAGTGCCGGTCCCTTTATCGATCAGCCCCAGCATTTT,CSAGPFIDQPQHF
TRBV25-1,TRBJ2-1,-,few,TGTGCCAGCAGTGAAAGGAATGAGCAGTTCTTC,CASSERNEQFF
TRBV12-3/TRBV12-4,TRBJ2-1,TRBD2,many,TGTGCCAGCAGTTGGGGGGGACGAGACAATGAGCAGTTCTTC,CASSWGGRDNEQFF
TRBV28,TRBJ2-6,TRBD1,many,TGTGCCAGCAGAGAGACAGGGTCTGGGGCCAACGTCCTGACTTTC,CASRETGSGANVLTF
TRBV7-9,TRBJ2-7,-,few,TGTGCCAGCAGCTTACTGGTATCCTACGAGCAGTACTTC,CASSLLVSYEQYF
TRBV20-1,TRBJ2-7,-,many,TGCAGTGCTATCGGAGGGATGGGGAACTACGAGCAGTACTTC,CSAIGGMGNYEQYF
TRBV5-4,TRBJ1-6,TRBD1,few,TGTGCCAGCAGCACGGACAGGTTGGGGGATTCACCCCTCCACTTT,CASSTDRLGDSPLHF
TRBV29-1,TRBJ2-3,-,-,TGCAGCGTTGATAGTACCAGGAGCACAGATACGCAGTATTTT,CSVDSTRSTDTQYF
TRBV7-2,TRBJ2-2,TRBD2,many,TGTGCCAGCAGCTCAACTAGCGGGAGAACCGGGGAGCTGTTTTTT,CASSSTSGRTGELFF
TRBV15,TRBJ1-6,-,many,TGTGCCACCAGCCCCCGAGGGGCCGGCTATAATTCACCCCTCCACTTT,CATSPRGAGYNSPLHF